Reported below is one T cell receptor (beta chain). The sample comes from a study of blood T cell repertoires in COVID-19. The assay was immunoSEQ multiplex PCR, and TCRdb's table has in-frame clones only and misses some. The table has hundreds of thousands of clones, around 84% seen once. CDR1 is SEHNR and CDR2 is FQNEAQ in the germline V gene (reference sequence). CDR3 length: 18 residues. V lost 3 bases to trimming and J lost 0 bases; unmatched junction nucleotides: 8. Participants were placed into cohorts based on the clinical history they reported. This clonotype was sampled from a woman aged 45 to 65 who had recovered from COVID-19. The specimen sequenced was PBMCs or T cells enriched from blood (not recorded which). This rearrangement joins TRBV7-9 to TRBJ2-2, with 9 bases matching TRBD2. The CDR3 DNA reads as TGTGCCAGCAGCTTGGGGCTAGCGGGGATTTCGAACACCGGGGAGCTGTTTTTT. It translates to CASSLGLAGISNTGELFF.